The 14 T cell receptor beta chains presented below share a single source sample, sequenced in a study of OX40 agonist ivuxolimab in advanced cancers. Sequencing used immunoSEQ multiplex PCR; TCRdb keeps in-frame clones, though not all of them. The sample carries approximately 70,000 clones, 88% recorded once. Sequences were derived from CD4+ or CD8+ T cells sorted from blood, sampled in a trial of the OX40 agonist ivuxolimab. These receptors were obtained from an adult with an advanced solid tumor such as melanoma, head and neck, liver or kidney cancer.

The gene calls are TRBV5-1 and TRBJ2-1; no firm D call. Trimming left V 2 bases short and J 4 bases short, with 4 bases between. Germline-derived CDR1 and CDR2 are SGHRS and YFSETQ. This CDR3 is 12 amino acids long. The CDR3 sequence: CASSLEYNEQFF. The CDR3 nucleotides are TGCGCCAGCAGCTTAGAGTACAATGAGCAGTTCTTC.

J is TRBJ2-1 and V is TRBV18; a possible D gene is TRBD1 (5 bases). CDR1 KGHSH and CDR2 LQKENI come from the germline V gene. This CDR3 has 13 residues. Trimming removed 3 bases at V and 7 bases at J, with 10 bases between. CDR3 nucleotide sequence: TGTGCCAGCTCACCCACCCAGGGAAATGAGCAGTTCTTC. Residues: CASSPTQGNEQFF.

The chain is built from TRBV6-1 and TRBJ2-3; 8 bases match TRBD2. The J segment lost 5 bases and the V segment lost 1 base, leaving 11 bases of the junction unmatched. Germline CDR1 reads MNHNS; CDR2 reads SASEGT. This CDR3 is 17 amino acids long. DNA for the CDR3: TGTGCCAGCAGTGAAGAGGGACTAGGAGGCATGTTAGATACGCAGTATTTT. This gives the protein CASSEEGLGGMLDTQYF.

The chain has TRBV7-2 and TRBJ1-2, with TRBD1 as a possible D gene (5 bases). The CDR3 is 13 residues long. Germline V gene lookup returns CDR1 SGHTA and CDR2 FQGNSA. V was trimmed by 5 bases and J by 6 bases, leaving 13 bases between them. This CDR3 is CASSQTGTDGYTF. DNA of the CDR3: TGTGCCAGCAGCCAGACCGGGACGGATGGCTACACCTTC.

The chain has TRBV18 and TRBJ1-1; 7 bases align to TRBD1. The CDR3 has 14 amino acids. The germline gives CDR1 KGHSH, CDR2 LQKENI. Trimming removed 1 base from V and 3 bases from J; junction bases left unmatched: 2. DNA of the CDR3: TGTGCCAGCTCACCACAGGGGGCGGACACTGAAGCTTTCTTT. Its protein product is CASSPQGADTEAFF.

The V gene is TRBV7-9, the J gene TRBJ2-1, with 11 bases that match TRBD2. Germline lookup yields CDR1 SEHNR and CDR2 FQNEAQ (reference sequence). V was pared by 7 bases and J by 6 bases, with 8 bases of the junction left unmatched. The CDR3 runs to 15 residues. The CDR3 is CASTISGRASNEQFF. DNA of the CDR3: TGTGCCAGCACCATTAGCGGGAGGGCGTCCAATGAGCAGTTCTTC. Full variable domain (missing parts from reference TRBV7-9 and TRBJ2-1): DTGVSQNPRHKITKRGQNVTFRCDPISEHNRLYWYRQTLGQGPEFLTYFQNEAQLEKSRLLSDRFSAERPKGSFSTLEIQRTEQGDSAMYLCASTISGRASNEQFFGPGTRLTVL.

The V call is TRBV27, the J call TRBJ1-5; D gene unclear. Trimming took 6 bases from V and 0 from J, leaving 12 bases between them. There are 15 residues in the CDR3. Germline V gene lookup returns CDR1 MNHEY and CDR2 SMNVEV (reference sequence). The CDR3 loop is CASRRTDFSNQPQHF. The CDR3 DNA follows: TGTGCCAGCAGAAGGACTGATTTTAGCAATCAGCCCCAGCATTTT.

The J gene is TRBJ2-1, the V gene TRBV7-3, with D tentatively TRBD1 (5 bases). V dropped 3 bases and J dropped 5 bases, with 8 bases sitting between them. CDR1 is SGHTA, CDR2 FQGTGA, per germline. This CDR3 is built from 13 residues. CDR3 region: CASSLGQNNEQFF. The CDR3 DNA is TGTGCCAGCAGCTTGGGGCAAAACAATGAGCAGTTCTTC.

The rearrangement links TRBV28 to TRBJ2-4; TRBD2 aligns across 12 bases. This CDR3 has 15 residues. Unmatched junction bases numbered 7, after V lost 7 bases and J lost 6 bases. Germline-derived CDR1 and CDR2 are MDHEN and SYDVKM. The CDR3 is CASTRLAGDGNIQYF. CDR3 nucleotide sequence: TGTGCCAGCACCAGACTAGCGGGAGATGGAAACATTCAGTACTTC.

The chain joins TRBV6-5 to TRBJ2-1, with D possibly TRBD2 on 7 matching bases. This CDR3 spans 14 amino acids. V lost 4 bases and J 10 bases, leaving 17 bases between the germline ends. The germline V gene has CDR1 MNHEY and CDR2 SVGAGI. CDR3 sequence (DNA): TGTGCCAGCAGTTGGAGGGGGGGGCCACAGGAGCAGTTCTTC. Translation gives CASSWRGGPQEQFF.

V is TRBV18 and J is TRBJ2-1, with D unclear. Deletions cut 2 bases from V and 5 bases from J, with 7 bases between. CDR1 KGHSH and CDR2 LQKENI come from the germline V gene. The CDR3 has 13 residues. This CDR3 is CASSPGNHNEQFF. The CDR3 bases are TGTGCCAGCTCACCAGGGAACCACAATGAGCAGTTCTTC.

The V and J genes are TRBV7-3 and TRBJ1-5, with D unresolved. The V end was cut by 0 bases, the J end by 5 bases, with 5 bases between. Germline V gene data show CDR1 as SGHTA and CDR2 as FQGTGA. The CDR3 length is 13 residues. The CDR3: CASSLTRDQPQHF. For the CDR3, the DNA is TGTGCCAGCAGCTTAACTAGAGATCAGCCCCAGCATTTT.

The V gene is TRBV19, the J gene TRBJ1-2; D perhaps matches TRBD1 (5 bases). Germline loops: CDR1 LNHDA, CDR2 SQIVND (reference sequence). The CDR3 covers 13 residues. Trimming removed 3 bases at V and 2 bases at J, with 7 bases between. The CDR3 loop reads CASSIDRNYGYTF. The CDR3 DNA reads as TGTGCCAGTAGTATCGACAGAAACTATGGCTACACCTTC.

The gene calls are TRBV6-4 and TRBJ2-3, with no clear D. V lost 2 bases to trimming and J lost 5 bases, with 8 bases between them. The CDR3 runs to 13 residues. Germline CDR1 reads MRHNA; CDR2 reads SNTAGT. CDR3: CASSDQPLDTQYF. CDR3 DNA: TGTGCCAGCAGTGACCAGCCCCTAGATACGCAGTATTTT.